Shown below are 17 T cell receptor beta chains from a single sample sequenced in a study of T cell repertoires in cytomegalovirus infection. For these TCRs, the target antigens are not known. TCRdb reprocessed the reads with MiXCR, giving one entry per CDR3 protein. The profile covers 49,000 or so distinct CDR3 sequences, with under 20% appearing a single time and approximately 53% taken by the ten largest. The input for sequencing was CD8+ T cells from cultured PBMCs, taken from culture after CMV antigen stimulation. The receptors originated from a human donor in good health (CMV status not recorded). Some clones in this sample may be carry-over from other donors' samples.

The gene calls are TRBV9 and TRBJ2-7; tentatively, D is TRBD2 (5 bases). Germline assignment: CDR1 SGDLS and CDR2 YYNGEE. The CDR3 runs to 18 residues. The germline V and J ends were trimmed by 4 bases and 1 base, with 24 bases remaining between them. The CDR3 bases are TGTGCCAGCAGCACTAACCCGAGGGATGGCAGGTCATCCTACGAGCAGTACTTC. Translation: CASSTNPRDGRSSYEQYF.

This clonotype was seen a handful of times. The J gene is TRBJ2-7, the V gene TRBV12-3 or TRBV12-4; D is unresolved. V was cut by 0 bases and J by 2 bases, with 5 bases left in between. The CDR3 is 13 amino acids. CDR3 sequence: CASSLARAYEQYF. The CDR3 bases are TGTGCCAGCAGTTTAGCCCGAGCCTACGAGCAGTACTTC.

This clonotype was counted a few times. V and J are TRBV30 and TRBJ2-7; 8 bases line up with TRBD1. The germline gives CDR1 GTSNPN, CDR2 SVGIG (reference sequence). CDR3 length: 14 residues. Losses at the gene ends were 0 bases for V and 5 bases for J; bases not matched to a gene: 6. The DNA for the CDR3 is TGTGCCTGGAGTGTCGGCAGGGGGCTACACGAGCAGTACTTC. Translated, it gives CAWSVGRGLHEQYF.

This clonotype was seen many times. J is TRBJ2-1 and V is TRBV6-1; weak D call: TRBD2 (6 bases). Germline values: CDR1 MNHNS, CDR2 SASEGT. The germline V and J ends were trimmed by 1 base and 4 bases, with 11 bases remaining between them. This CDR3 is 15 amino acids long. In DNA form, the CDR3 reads TGTGCCAGCAGTGAAGGGAGGGAGACTTACAATGAGCAGTTCTTC. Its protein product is CASSEGRETYNEQFF.

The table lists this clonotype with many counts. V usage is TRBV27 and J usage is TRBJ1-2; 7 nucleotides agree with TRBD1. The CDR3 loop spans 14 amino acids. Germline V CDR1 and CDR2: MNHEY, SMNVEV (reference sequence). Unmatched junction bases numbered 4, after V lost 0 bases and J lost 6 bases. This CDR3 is CASSLSTGADGYTF. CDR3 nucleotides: TGTGCCAGCAGTTTATCAACAGGGGCGGATGGCTACACCTTC.

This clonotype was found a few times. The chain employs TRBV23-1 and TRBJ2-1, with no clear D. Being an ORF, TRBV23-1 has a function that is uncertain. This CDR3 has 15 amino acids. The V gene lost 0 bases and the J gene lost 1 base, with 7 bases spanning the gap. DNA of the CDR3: TGCGCCAGCAGTCAATCTACAGAGTCCTACAATGAGCAGTTCTTC. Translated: CASSQSTESYNEQFF.

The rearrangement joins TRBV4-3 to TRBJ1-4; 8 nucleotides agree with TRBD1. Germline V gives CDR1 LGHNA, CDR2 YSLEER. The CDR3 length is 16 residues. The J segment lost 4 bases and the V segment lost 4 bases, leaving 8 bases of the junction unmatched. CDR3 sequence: CASSRRPGQVNEKLFF. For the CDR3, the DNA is TGCGCCAGCAGCCGCAGACCGGGACAGGTTAATGAAAAACTGTTTTTT.

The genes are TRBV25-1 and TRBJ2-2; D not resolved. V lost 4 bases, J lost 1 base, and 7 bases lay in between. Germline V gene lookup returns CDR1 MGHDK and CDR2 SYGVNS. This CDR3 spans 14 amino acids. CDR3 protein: CASSGGRNTGELFF. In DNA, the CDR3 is TGTGCCAGCAGTGGAGGCCGGAACACCGGGGAGCTGTTTTTT.

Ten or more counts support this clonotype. CDR3 bases: TGTGCCAGCGGTACAGGGGGCGCAAGTCATGGCTACACCTTC. It is translated as CASGTGGASHGYTF. V usage is TRBV6-5 and J usage is TRBJ1-2; 9 bases fit TRBD1. The germline CDR1 and CDR2 sequences are MNHEY and SVGAGI. This CDR3 is built from 14 residues. V lost 8 bases and J lost 6; bases outside the gene matches: 10.

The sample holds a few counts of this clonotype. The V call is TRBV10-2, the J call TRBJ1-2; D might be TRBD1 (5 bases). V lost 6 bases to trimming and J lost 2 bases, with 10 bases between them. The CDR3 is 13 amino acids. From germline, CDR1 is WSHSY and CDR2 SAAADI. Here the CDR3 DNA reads TGCGCCAGCAGCCCCTCAGGGAACTATGGCTACACCTTC. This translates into CASSPSGNYGYTF.

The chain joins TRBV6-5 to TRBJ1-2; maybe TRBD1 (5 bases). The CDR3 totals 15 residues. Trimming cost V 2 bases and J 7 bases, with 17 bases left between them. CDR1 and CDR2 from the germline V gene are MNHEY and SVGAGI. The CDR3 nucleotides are TGTGCCAGCAGTTACAGCGGTTTGGGGGACGTTGGCTACACCTTC. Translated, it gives CASSYSGLGDVGYTF.

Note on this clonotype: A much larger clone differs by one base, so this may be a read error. The chain's CDR3 is CASSCTSGPYNEQFF. The CDR3 DNA reads TGTGCCAGCAGTTGCACTAGCGGACCCTACAATGAGCAGTTCTTC. The J gene is TRBJ2-1, the V gene TRBV6-5; TRBD2 matches at 8 bases. This CDR3 is built from 15 residues. The J segment lost 2 bases and the V segment lost 4 bases, leaving 4 bases of the junction unmatched. The germline V gene has CDR1 MNHEY and CDR2 SVGAGI.

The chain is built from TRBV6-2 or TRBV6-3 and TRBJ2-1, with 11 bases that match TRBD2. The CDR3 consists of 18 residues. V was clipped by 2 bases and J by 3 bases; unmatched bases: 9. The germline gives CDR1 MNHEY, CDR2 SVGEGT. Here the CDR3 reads CASSYPTILAGGYNEQFF. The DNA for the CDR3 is TGTGCCAGCAGTTACCCCACCATCCTAGCGGGAGGCTACAATGAGCAGTTCTTC.

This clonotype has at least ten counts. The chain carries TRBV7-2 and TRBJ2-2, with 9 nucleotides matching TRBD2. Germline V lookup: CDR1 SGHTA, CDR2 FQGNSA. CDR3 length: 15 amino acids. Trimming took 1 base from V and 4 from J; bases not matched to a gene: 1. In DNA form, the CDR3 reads TGTGCCAGCAGCTTAGGCGGGGGGGGCACCGGGGAGCTGTTTTTT. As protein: CASSLGGGGTGELFF.

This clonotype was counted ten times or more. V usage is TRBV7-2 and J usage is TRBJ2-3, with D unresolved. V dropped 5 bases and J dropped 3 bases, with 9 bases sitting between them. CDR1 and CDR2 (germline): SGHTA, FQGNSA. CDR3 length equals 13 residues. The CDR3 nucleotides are TGTGCCAGCAGCCCGGCGTGGACAGATACGCAGTATTTT. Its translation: CASSPAWTDTQYF.

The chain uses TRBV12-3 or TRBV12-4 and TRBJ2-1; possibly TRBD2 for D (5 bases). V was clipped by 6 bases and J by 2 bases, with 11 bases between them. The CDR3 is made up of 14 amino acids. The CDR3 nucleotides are TGTGCCAGCAGCGCGGGCGGGCCCTACAATGAGCAGTTCTTC. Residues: CASSAGGPYNEQFF.

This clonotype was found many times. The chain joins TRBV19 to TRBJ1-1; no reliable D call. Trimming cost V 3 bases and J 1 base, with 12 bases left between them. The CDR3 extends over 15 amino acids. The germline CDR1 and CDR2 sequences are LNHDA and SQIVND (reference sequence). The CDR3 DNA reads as TGTGCCAGTAGTATTGGAGCAGCAACGAACACTGAAGCTTTCTTT. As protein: CASSIGAATNTEAFF. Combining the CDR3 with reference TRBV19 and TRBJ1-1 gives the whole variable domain DGGITQSPKYLFRKEGQNVTLSCEQNLNHDAMYWYRQDPGQGLRLIYYSQIVNDFQKGDIAEGYSVSREKKESFPLTVTSAQKNPTAFYLCASSIGAATNTEAFFGQGTRLTVV.